This TCR beta chain stems from a study of cytomegalovirus exposure and HLA in healthy donors. The germline V gene encodes CDR1 MGHRA and CDR2 YSYEKL. J lost 3 bases, V lost 1 base, and 11 bases had no gene match. The CDR3 is 18 amino acids. Study results and limitations: There were several of the most significant clusters that appeared linked to common viral pathogens in a later analysis. CMV serostatus was the only recorded immune exposure for donors. Versus the roughly 640-donor mean, an Asian-associated ancestry cluster reportedly showed fewer N-insertions in a later analysis.

The PCR made use of 60 Vbeta and 13 Jbeta primers. Clones were read by immunoSEQ multiplex PCR, and TCRdb kept only the in-frame ones, dropping some. The sample yields 100,000 to 150,000 clones, less than 85% seen once. In the case of this clone: What it binds is not known.

This TCR derives from a man between 18 and 29 years old in good health and CMV-seropositive. The chain employs TRBV4-1 and TRBJ2-2, with 7 bases identical to TRBD1. The specimen sequenced was PBMCs. The CDR3 loop is CASSQGIYRGKDTGELFF. DNA of the CDR3: TGCGCCAGCAGCCAAGGGATTTACAGGGGAAAGGACACCGGGGAGCTGTTTTTT.